Described below is a single TCR beta chain sequence and its context. Its cognate antigen is unknown. CDR3 size: 18 residues. The V gene's germline CDR1 is SEHNR and CDR2 FQNEAQ (reference sequence). Trimming took 5 bases from V and 4 from J; bases not matched to a gene: 14. Amplification of the TCR beta CDR3 regions used RNA transcripts (as template). The first-round RT-PCR employed HTBI primers together with the Qiagen OneStep RT-PCR kit. A multiplex PCR was then performed as the second round. TCRdb redid the calling of the multiplex PCR reads with MiXCR, one entry per CDR3 protein. The sample has around 1,200,000 distinct CDR3 sequences, less than 45% seen once; the top ten hold around 10%. This sample is part of a study of Graves' ophthalmopathy and Graves' hyperthyroidism. Findings and caveats of the study: The blood repertoire also included most expanded thyroid clonotypes above 0.001 frequency.

Newly diagnosed hyperthyroidism donors, aged 18 to 65, duration under 2 months. The chain uses TRBV7-9 and TRBJ2-6; 7 nucleotides line up with TRBD1. This clonotype was sampled from an adult man with Graves' hyperthyroidism. The specimen was peripheral blood or thyroid tissue (not recorded which). As DNA, the CDR3 is TGTGCCAGCAGCCTCGGGCTTACAGGGGCCGCCGGGGCCAACGTCCTGACTTTC. It specifies CASSLGLTGAAGANVLTF.